This passage covers 20 T cell receptor beta chains from one sample sequenced in a study of sequential checkpoint blockade in melanoma (dated by TCRdb to 2018 to 2020). The method behind the library was the immunoSEQ multiplex PCR assay. This is the immuneACCESS table as TCRdb keeps it, with only in-frame sequences that have V and J called. A part of the clones is gone; compared with another copy, unresolved V genes explain less than half, and the rest is unexplained. The sample has about 27,000 clones on record, 70% to 80% of them singletons. The top ten constitute 10% to 15% of the sample. The treatment or condition label on this specimen signifies: randomized to nivolumab then ipilimumab (arm A) or the reverse (arm B). The sequenced sample was CD8+ T cells sorted from blood (inferred from file names), obtained from a patient given nivolumab and ipilimumab in sequence. These receptors all stem from a human donor with melanoma.

The chain links TRBV30 to TRBJ2-1; D perhaps matches TRBD2 (5 bases). V lost 7 bases and J 3 bases, leaving 19 bases between the germline ends. Germline CDR1 is GTSNPN and CDR2 is SVGIG (reference sequence). This CDR3 is built from 15 residues. The CDR3 coding sequence is TGTGCCTCCCACCAATATTCGGGGAACTACAATGAGCAGTTCTTC. It codes for CASHQYSGNYNEQFF.

The chain recombines TRBV7-9 with TRBJ1-6; D gene unclear. Trimming stripped 3 bases from V and 7 bases from J, with 4 bases between. This CDR3 is 12 amino acids long. Germline V CDR1 and CDR2: SEHNR, FQNEAQ (reference sequence). The CDR3 loop reads CASSLANSPLHF. CDR3 coding DNA: TGTGCCAGCAGCTTGGCAAATTCACCCCTCCACTTT.

This rearrangement joins TRBV27 to TRBJ2-5, with TRBD1 matching 11 bases. Germline-derived CDR1 and CDR2 are MNHEY and SMNVEV (reference sequence). CDR3 length equals 16 residues. Trimming at V came to 3 bases and at J to 2 bases, leaving 5 bases not matched to a gene. CDR3 loop: CASSLYRDRGQETQYF. DNA for the CDR3: TGTGCCAGCAGTTTGTACCGGGACAGGGGGCAAGAGACCCAGTACTTC.

V gene TRBV9 combines with J gene TRBJ2-5; 9 bases are a match to TRBD1. Trimming took 3 bases from V and 5 from J; bases not matched to a gene: 14. The CDR3 extends over 17 amino acids. Germline assignment: CDR1 SGDLS and CDR2 YYNGEE. As DNA, the CDR3 is TGTGCCAGCAGCGCCCCAGGCGAGGACAGGGGTAGGGAGACCCAGTACTTC. Translation gives CASSAPGEDRGRETQYF.

The V call is TRBV7-6, the J call TRBJ2-3; 9 nucleotides match TRBD1. The CDR3 consists of 14 residues. CDR1 and CDR2 (germline): SGHVS, FNYEAQ. Germline trimming cut 6 bases from V and 2 bases from J; bases unmatched to any gene: 3. The CDR3 region is CASRGQGYTDTQYF. The CDR3 region has the DNA TGTGCCAGCAGGGGACAGGGCTACACAGATACGCAGTATTTT.

The CDR3 spells CASSATSGYSGEQFF. In nucleotides, the CDR3 is TGTGCCAGCAGTGCGACTAGCGGGTATTCAGGGGAGCAGTTCTTC. The chain joins TRBV6-5 to TRBJ2-1; 10 nucleotides match TRBD2. After removal of 5 bases from V and 10 bases from J, the junction contained 11 bases not matched to a gene. The CDR3 is made up of 15 amino acids. The germline gives CDR1 MNHEY, CDR2 SVGAGI.

The rearrangement links TRBV14 to TRBJ2-7; 9 positions agree with TRBD2. V gave up 3 bases and J gave up 2 bases; unmatched junction bases: 5. The CDR3 runs to 15 residues. Germline V gives CDR1 SGHDN, CDR2 FVKESK. The CDR3 loop reads CASSQQSGGTYEQYF. For the CDR3, the DNA is TGTGCCAGCAGCCAGCAGAGCGGGGGGACCTACGAGCAGTACTTC.

The rearrangement joins TRBV6-5 to TRBJ2-7, with TRBD1 matching 8 bases. Germline V CDR1 and CDR2: MNHEY, SVGAGI. This CDR3 has 14 amino acids. J was trimmed by 3 bases and V by 4 bases; bases with no gene match: 5. The CDR3 reads CASSWRQGHYEQYF. CDR3 coding DNA: TGTGCCAGCAGTTGGCGACAGGGGCACTACGAGCAGTACTTC.

The chain joins TRBV18 to TRBJ2-5; TRBD1 is a possible D gene (6 bases). The J call may be mistaken, given a closer DNA end match to TRBJ2-7. Germline lookup yields CDR1 KGHSH and CDR2 LQKENI. The CDR3 length is 12 residues. The CDR3 bases are TGTGCCAGCTCGGCGACAGGCTACGAGCAGTACTTC. Translating gives CASSATGYEQYF.

The chain uses TRBV27 and TRBJ2-1; 9 nucleotides align to TRBD2. The V gene end was trimmed by 8 bases and the J gene end by 8 bases; junction bases not matched to a gene: 7. CDR1 MNHEY and CDR2 SMNVEV come from the germline V gene (reference sequence). CDR3 length equals 13 residues. The CDR3 DNA is TGTGCCAGCCGGGCGGGGGGGAGCTATGAGCAGTTCTTC. Translated: CASRAGGSYEQFF.

CDR3 residues: CASSEWGRGAFF. The CDR3 DNA reads as TGTGCCAGCAGTGAATGGGGCCGCGGAGCTTTCTTT. The rearrangement links TRBV25-1 to TRBJ1-1; a possible D gene is TRBD1 (5 bases). The germline V gene encodes CDR1 MGHDK and CDR2 SYGVNS. V shed 1 base and J shed 10 bases, with 10 bases lying between them. This CDR3 spans 12 amino acids.

This rearrangement joins TRBV15 to TRBJ1-2, with 10 bases that match TRBD1. CDR3 size: 16 residues. Trimming at V came to 1 base and at J to 7 bases, leaving 9 bases not matched to a gene. CDR1 and CDR2 from the germline V gene are LNHNV and YYDKDF (reference sequence). CDR3 coding DNA: TGTGCCACCAGCAGAGCATGGGACAGGGGAAGCTCTGGCTACACCTTC. This codes for CATSRAWDRGSSGYTF.

This sequence joins TRBV6-5 and TRBJ2-2; D unclear. The CDR3 is 13 amino acids. CDR1 is MNHEY, CDR2 SVGAGI, per germline. The V end lost 2 bases, the J end lost 4 bases, and 5 bases lay between the germline ends. CDR3 bases: TGTGCCAGCAGTTACGGCATCACCGGGGAGCTGTTTTTT. Protein sequence: CASSYGITGELFF.

This rearrangement joins TRBV9 to TRBJ1-3, with a tentative D call TRBD1 (6 bases). Germline loops: CDR1 SGDLS, CDR2 YYNGEE. V was cut by 2 bases and J by 0 bases, with 12 bases left in between. The CDR3 consists of 16 residues. Here the CDR3 DNA reads TGTGCCAGCAGCGTGAACAGGGCCAGCTCTGGAAACACCATATATTTT. Amino acid sequence: CASSVNRASSGNTIYF.

This chain uses TRBV28 with TRBJ1-5; D might be TRBD1 (6 bases). Germline CDR1 MDHEN, CDR2 SYDVKM. Trimming stripped 0 bases from V and 4 bases from J, with 10 bases between. CDR3 length: 15 amino acids. The CDR3 DNA reads as TGTGCCAGCAGTTTATGGGTCAGGGGAAATCAGCCCCAGCATTTT. Translated: CASSLWVRGNQPQHF.

The genes are TRBV9 and TRBJ1-1, with D unresolved. Germline V gene lookup returns CDR1 SGDLS and CDR2 YYNGEE. Trimming removed 0 bases at V and 1 base at J, with 10 bases between. The CDR3 covers 15 residues. The CDR3 DNA reads as TGTGCCAGCAGCGTAGAAAGAGGGCAGAACACTGAAGCTTTCTTT. Residues: CASSVERGQNTEAFF.

This clone is judged medium-sized. The chain joins TRBV10-3 to TRBJ1-5, with 8 bases aligning to TRBD1. This CDR3 has 17 amino acids. The junction had 12 bases not matched to a gene; V was cut back by 2 bases and J by 6 bases. Germline CDR1 reads ENHRY; CDR2 reads SYGVKD. In nucleotides, the CDR3 is TGTGCCATCAGTGAGGTCGCAGGGGGCGGATTCACTCAGCCCCAGCATTTT. It is translated as CAISEVAGGGFTQPQHF.

The V gene is TRBV4-3, the J gene TRBJ2-1, with D hard to call. The CDR3 extends over 13 amino acids. Germline V gene sequence: CDR1 LGHNA, CDR2 YSLEER. Trimming pared 1 base from V and 5 bases from J, leaving 6 bases between. DNA for the CDR3: TGCGCCAGCAGCCAAGTTAAAAACAATGAGCAGTTCTTC. Its protein product is CASSQVKNNEQFF.

The chain uses TRBV11-2 and TRBJ1-2; no clear D gene. This CDR3 contains 14 residues. In germline, CDR1 is SGHAT, CDR2 FQNNGV. With 1 base removed from V and 3 bases from J, the gap between germline ends came to 9 bases. CDR3 region: CASSLVRSDYGYTF. CDR3 coding DNA: TGTGCCAGCAGCTTAGTGAGGTCGGACTATGGCTACACCTTC. The full variable domain, with the rest looked up from reference TRBV11-2 and TRBJ1-2, is EAGVAQSPRYKIIEKRQSVAFWCNPISGHATLYWYQQILGQGPKLLIQFQNNGVVDDSQLPKDRFSAERLKGVDSTLKIQPAKLEDSAVYLCASSLVRSDYGYTFGSGTRLTVV.

V usage is TRBV4-2 and J usage is TRBJ2-7; 9 positions match TRBD2. This CDR3 comprises 18 residues. Trimming cost V 1 base and J 3 bases; bases outside gene matches: 13. The V gene's germline CDR1 is LGHNA and CDR2 YNFKEQ. DNA of the CDR3: TGTGCCAGCAGCCAAGCGTTGCCCACACCAGCGGGGGGCTACGAGCAGTACTTC. Translation gives CASSQALPTPAGGYEQYF.